A selection of T cell receptor beta chains follows, all from one sample in a study of shared clonotypes between healthy human individuals. This table comes from immunoSEQ multiplex PCR, and its TCRdb copy is limited to in-frame clones, with some not included. The sample consists of roughly 2.6 million clones, approximately 90% of them appearing once. The material sequenced was naive CD4+ T cells sorted from blood. These receptors were taken from a man between 18 and 29 years old in good health. Each CDR3 is given with its conserved first and last residue. A D gene is named only where the DNA matches it firmly. Only part of the rows carry a size: once, few, many, or a class if the clone is expanded.

D gene | J gene | clone size | V gene | CDR3 DNA | CDR3 protein
TRBD2 | TRBJ2-7 | . | TRBV27 | TGTGCCAGCCCCGTGGCGGGGGGCTACGAGCAGTACTTC | CASPVAGGYEQYF
TRBD2 | TRBJ2-3 | . | TRBV11-2 | TGTGCCAGCTCCAGTGGGGGACTAGCGGGCACAGATACGCAGTATTTT | CASSSGGLAGTDTQYF
. | TRBJ2-3 | . | TRBV6-5 | TGTGCCAGCAGTTATGGCGGAGCCCTCACAGATACGCAGTATTTT | CASSYGGALTDTQYF
. | TRBJ1-2 | once | TRBV9 | TGTGCCAGCAGCCCCGGCCCCTATGGCTACACCTTC | CASSPGPYGYTF
TRBD1 | TRBJ1-1 | . | TRBV28 | TGTGCCAGCAGTTCAGGGGGGCGGAACACTGAAGCTTTCTTT | CASSSGGRNTEAFF
TRBD2 | TRBJ2-1 | . | TRBV7-8 | TGTGCCAGCAGCTTATTCACTAGCGGGGAGCAGTTCTTC | CASSLFTSGEQFF
. | TRBJ1-2 | . | TRBV28 | TGTGCCAGCAGACTAGGGAGCTCGTCCTCTAACTATGGCTACACCTTC | CASRLGSSSSNYGYTF
. | TRBJ1-4 | . | TRBV7-8 | TGTGCCAGCAGCTTAGCATTCGGGTCCTCCCAAAAACTGTTTTTT | CASSLAFGSSQKLFF
TRBD2 | TRBJ2-7 | . | TRBV5-1 | TGCGCCAGCAGCTTAACTAGCGGGGCAAACTACGAGCAGTACTTC | CASSLTSGANYEQYF
. | TRBJ1-5 | once | TRBV30 | TGTGCCTGGAGCGAAGGGGGGGGTCAGCCCCAGCATTTT | CAWSEGGGQPQHF
TRBD1 | TRBJ2-1 | . | TRBV2 | TGTGCCAGCAGTCCTAAACTTCGGACAGGGGGCGATGAGCAGTTCTTC | CASSPKLRTGGDEQFF
TRBD1 | TRBJ1-2 | once | TRBV6-6 | TGTGCCAGCAGCCAGGGACAGGGTGTTAGCTATGGCTACACCTTC | CASSQGQGVSYGYTF
. | TRBJ2-1 | . | TRBV18 | TGTGCCAGCTCACCACCGGCAGGCTCGCATGAGCAGTTCTTC | CASSPPAGSHEQFF
. | TRBJ2-3 | . | TRBV5-4 | TGTGCCAGCAGCTCCCCGCAAGAGTTAGATACGCAGTATTTT | CASSSPQELDTQYF
. | TRBJ1-4 | . | TRBV5-5 | TGTGCCAGCAGCTACCGGGTGGAAACTAATGAAAAACTGTTTTTT | CASSYRVETNEKLFF
. | TRBJ2-4 | . | TRBV9 | TGTGCCAGCAGCCCCCGGTCGGGGCCTGGGGTCCAGTACTTC | CASSPRSGPGVQYF
TRBD2 | TRBJ2-7 | once | TRBV7-9 | TGTGCCAGCAGCTTGGGGATAGCGGGGCCTCAGGACGAGCAGTACTTC | CASSLGIAGPQDEQYF
. | TRBJ2-5 | . | TRBV6-5 | TGTGCCAGCAGCTCCTACGGAGAGACCCAGTACTTC | CASSSYGETQYF
. | TRBJ2-7 | . | TRBV9 | TGTGCCAGCGGCAGGGGATGGGAGCAGTACTTC | CASGRGWEQYF
TRBD1 | TRBJ1-1 | . | TRBV30 | TGTGCCTGGAGTGGGACAGGGGGCATGGGTGAAGCTTTCTTT | CAWSGTGGMGEAFF